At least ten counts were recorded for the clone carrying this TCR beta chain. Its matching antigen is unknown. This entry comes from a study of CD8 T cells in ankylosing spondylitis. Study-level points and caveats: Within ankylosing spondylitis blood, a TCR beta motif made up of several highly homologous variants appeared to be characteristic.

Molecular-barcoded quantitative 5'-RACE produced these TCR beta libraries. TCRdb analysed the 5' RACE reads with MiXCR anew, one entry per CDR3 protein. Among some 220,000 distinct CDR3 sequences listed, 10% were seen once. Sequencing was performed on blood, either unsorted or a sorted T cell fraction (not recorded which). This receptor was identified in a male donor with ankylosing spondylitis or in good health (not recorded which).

CDR3: CAWSRGARKLFF. The DNA of the CDR3 is TGTGCCTGGAGCCGAGGGGCGCGGAAACTGTTTTTT. The chain is built from TRBV30 and TRBJ1-4; weak D call: TRBD1 (5 bases). V was clipped by 3 bases and J by 11 bases, with 13 bases between them. The CDR3 runs to 12 residues. Per germline, CDR1 GTSNPN and CDR2 SVGIG (reference sequence).